This TCR beta chain was captured in a study of PD-1 blockade in classical Hodgkin lymphoma. Study background: Nivolumab dosing for patients was 3 mg/kg, administered intravenously every 2 weeks. Overall study findings and caveats: Before treatment, complete responders showed about the same diversity as newly diagnosed patients. Reports described newly diagnosed patients as having lower baseline TCR diversity than healthy donors.

Each patient relapsed following autologous stem cell transplantation, and prior brentuximab vedotin exposure differed. V was shortened by 2 bases and J by 5 bases, with 13 bases between the two germline ends. Germline V gene sequence: CDR1 MNHEY, CDR2 SVGAGI. This CDR3 contains 14 residues. This table comes from immunoSEQ multiplex PCR, and its TCRdb copy is limited to in-frame clones, with some not included. The sample consists of roughly 150,000 clones, just under 80% of them appearing once. This clone turned up a few times. Its antigen is not known. Material: peripheral blood mononuclear cells (PBMCs), obtained before the second cycle of nivolumab. The gene calls are TRBV6-5 and TRBJ2-7; D is possibly TRBD1 (5 bases). The TCR originated in a human donor with classical Hodgkin lymphoma. The CDR3 spells CASSYGETGHEQYF. CDR3 coding DNA: TGTGCCAGCAGTTACGGGGAAACAGGACACGAGCAGTACTTC.